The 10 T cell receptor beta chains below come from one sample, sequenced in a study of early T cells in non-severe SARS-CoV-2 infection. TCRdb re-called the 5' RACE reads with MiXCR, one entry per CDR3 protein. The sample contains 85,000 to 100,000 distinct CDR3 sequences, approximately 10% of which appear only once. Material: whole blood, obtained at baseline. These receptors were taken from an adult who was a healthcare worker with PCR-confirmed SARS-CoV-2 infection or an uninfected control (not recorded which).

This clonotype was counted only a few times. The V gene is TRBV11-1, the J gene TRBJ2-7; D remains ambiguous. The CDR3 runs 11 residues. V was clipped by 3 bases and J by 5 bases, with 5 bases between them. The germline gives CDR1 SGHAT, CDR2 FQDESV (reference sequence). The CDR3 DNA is TGTGCCAGCAGCTTCGGCCACGAGCAGTACTTC. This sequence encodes CASSFGHEQYF. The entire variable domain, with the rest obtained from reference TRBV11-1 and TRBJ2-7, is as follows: EAEVAQSPRYKITEKSQAVAFWCDPISGHATLYWYRQILGQGPELLVQFQDESVVDDSQLPKDRFSAERLKGVDSTLKIQPAELGDSAMYLCASSFGHEQYFGPGTRLTVT.

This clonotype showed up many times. The CDR3 sequence is CASSGTRRGIYEQYF. DNA of the CDR3: TGTGCCAGCTCCGGGACGCGAAGGGGGATCTACGAGCAGTACTTC. The chain links TRBV6-6 to TRBJ2-7; D perhaps matches TRBD1 (6 bases). V shed 8 bases and J shed 3 bases, with 20 bases lying between them. Germline values: CDR1 MNHNY, CDR2 SVGAGI (reference sequence). The CDR3 is 15 residues long.

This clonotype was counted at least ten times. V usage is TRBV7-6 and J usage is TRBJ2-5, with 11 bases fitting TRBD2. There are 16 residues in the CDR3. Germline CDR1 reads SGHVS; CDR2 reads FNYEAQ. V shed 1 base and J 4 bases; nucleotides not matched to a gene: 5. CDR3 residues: CASSLGLAGGTETQYF. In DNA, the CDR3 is TGTGCCAGCAGCTTAGGGCTAGCGGGAGGCACAGAGACCCAGTACTTC.

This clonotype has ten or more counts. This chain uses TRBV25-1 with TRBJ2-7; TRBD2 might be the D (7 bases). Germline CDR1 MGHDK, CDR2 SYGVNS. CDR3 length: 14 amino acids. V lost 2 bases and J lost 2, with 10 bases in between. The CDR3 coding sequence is TGTGCCAGCAGTGAAGCGGGGGCCACCTACGAGCAGTACTTC. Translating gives CASSEAGATYEQYF.

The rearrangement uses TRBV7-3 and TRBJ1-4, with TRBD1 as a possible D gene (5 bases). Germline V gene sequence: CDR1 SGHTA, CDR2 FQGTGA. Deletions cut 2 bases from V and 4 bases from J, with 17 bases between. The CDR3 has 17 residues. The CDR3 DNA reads TGTGCCAGCAGCTTATTTGGGAGGGGAAATATTAATGAAAAACTGTTTTTT. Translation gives CASSLFGRGNINEKLFF.

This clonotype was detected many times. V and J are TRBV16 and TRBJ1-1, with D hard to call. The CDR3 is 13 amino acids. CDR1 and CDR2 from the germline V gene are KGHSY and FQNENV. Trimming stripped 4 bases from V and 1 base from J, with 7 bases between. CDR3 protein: CASSLGWNTEAFF. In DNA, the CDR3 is TGTGCCAGCAGCCTCGGGTGGAACACTGAAGCTTTCTTT.

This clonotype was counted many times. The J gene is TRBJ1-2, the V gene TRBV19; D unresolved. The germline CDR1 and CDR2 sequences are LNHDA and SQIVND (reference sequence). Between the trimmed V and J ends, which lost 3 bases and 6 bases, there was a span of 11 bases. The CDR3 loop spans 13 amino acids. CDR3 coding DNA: TGTGCCAGTAGTATTGGTCTATCAGATGGCTACACCTTC. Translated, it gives CASSIGLSDGYTF.

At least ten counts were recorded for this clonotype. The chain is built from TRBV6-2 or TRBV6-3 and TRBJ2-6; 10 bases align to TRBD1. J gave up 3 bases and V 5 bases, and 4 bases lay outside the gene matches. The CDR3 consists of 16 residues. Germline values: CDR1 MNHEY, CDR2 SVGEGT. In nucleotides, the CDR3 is TGTGCCAGCAGTGAGACAGGGGGCAGTGGGGCCAACGTCCTGACTTTC. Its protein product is CASSETGGSGANVLTF.

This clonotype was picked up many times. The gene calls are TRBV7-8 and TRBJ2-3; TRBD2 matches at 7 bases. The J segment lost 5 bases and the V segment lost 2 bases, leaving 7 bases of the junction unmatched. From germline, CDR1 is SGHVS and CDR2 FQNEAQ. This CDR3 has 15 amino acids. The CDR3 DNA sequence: TGTGCCAGCAGCTTAACGGGACTAACGGGAGATACGCAGTATTTT. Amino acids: CASSLTGLTGDTQYF.

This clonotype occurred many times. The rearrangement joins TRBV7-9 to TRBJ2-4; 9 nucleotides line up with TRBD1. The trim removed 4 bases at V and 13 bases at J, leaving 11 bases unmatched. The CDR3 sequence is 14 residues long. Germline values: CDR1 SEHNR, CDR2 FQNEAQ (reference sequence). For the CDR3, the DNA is TGTGCCAGCAGCTCAACCGGGACAGGGTCCTTGCAGTACTTC. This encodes CASSSTGTGSLQYF.